This T cell receptor (beta chain) was captured in a study of blood T cell repertoires in COVID-19. Background on the study: COVID-19 samples, acute and convalescent, were from the United States, Italy and Spain. From T cells, B-cell-depleted T cells, or PBMCs came the material, which was cDNA or gDNA.

Study processing details: Amplification of reference gene primers was used by the study to estimate nucleated cell counts. This table comes from immunoSEQ multiplex PCR, and its TCRdb copy is limited to in-frame clones, with some not included. The DNA was the basis for D and trimming; V, J and clone size are from that table. The table records a few hundred thousand clones, around 86% of them present only once. The CDR3 has 16 residues. The germline V gene encodes CDR1 KGHSH and CDR2 LQKENI. V lost 1 base, J lost 4 bases, and 5 bases stayed unmatched. Specimen: peripheral blood. The chain employs TRBV18 and TRBJ2-3, with TRBD2 identical over 10 bases. The sequence came from a man aged 40-50 years who had recovered from COVID-19. CDR3 DNA sequence: TGTGCCAGCTCACCACGTCTAGCGGGGGATTCAGATACGCAGTATTTT. Encoded protein: CASSPRLAGDSDTQYF.